The 29 T cell receptor beta chains below come from one sample, sequenced in a study of T cells in women clearing cervical HPV infection. Data came from immunoSEQ multiplex PCR; TCRdb stores just in-frame clones and leaves some out. The table for this sample gives about 15,000 clones. Sequencing was carried out using blood buffy coat. The receptors come from a woman between 18 and 69 years old with a cervical HPV16 infection that either progressed to CIN3+ or cleared (not recorded which).

For this clone: The read ends 3 residues shy of where the CDR3 ends; the end is completed using the germline J gene. The chain is built from TRBV5-4 and TRBJ2-5; no definite D call. V shed 2 bases and J shed 2 bases, with 4 bases lying between them. This CDR3 region has 12 residues. The germline CDR1 and CDR2 sequences are SGHNT and YYREEE (reference sequence). CDR3 bases read: TGTGCCAGCAGCTTACATCAAGAGACC. Encoded protein: CASSLHQET. The CDR3, in full, reads CASSLHQETQYF.

As to this clone: Coverage ceases 3 residues before the CDR3 finishes, and the germline J gene fills in the end. J is TRBJ2-7 and V is TRBV19, with TRBD1 matching 7 bases. CDR3 size: 18 residues. Germline loops: CDR1 LNHDA, CDR2 SQIVND (reference sequence). With V trimmed by 5 bases and J by 1 base, 17 bases remained unmatched. The CDR3 DNA, read in part, is TGTGCCAGTAGTTATTTGAACGGACAGGTCAAAAAATCCTACGAG. It encodes CASSYLNGQVKKSYE. The CDR3 in full is CASSYLNGQVKKSYEQYF.

With respect to this clone: The DNA ends 3 residues before the CDR3 does, and the rest of the CDR3 is filled in from the germline J gene. The chain combines TRBV20-1 with TRBJ2-5, with TRBD2 identical over 10 bases. This CDR3 region has 17 residues. V shed 2 bases, J shed 3 bases, and the junction held 12 bases outside the gene matches. The V gene's germline CDR1 is DFQATT and CDR2 SNEGSKA (reference sequence). The CDR3 protein is CSARLSPSGSYKETQYF. The sequenced CDR3 bases are TGCAGTGCTAGACTTTCTCCTAGCGGGAGTTACAAAGAGACC.

The CDR3 loop is CASSLSGAAETQYF. The DNA read from the CDR3 is TGTGCCAGCAGCTTAAGTGGGGCGGCGGAGACC. The rearrangement uses TRBV7-9 and TRBJ2-5, with D possibly matching TRBD1 (5 bases). The read ends 3 residues shy of where the CDR3 ends; the end is completed using the germline J gene. Germline V gives CDR1 SEHNR, CDR2 FQNEAQ (reference sequence). This CDR3 comprises 14 residues. V dropped 2 bases and J dropped 5 bases, with 12 bases sitting between them.

In regard to this clone: From the germline J gene comes the end of the CDR3, since the read stops 3 residues before it. This chain uses TRBV7-9 with TRBJ2-2; 7 bases are shared with TRBD1. The CDR3 runs to 15 residues. In germline, CDR1 is SEHNR, CDR2 FQNEAQ (reference sequence). The J segment lost 2 bases and the V segment lost 5 bases, leaving 5 bases of the junction unmatched. CDR3 sequence: CASSRGQANTGELFF. The CDR3 bases that were read are TGTGCCAGCAGCCGAGGACAGGCCAACACCGGGGAG.

Worth noting for this clone: The read finishes 3 residues shy of the CDR3 end, and the germline J gene is used to complete it. The J gene is TRBJ2-1, the V gene TRBV6-4; TRBD2 is a possible D gene (5 bases). The germline V gene encodes CDR1 MRHNA and CDR2 SNTAGT. V was trimmed by 5 bases and J by 5 bases, leaving 10 bases between them. The CDR3 has 13 amino acids. CDR3 residues: CASSSGPNNEQFF. The part of the CDR3 DNA that was read is TGTGCCAGCAGTAGCGGCCCGAACAATGAG.

As regards this clone: The CDR3 goes on 3 residues after the read ends, and that part is filled in from the germline J gene. The chain links TRBV28 to TRBJ2-5; 13 positions match TRBD2. The CDR3 extends over 18 amino acids. V gave up 4 bases and J gave up 5 bases; unmatched junction bases: 13. The V gene's germline CDR1 is MDHEN and CDR2 SYDVKM. CDR3: CASSSVWTSGSLLETQYF. CDR3 DNA, as far as it was read: TGTGCCAGCAGTTCCGTCTGGACTAGCGGGAGTTTGCTCGAGACC.

A word on this clone: The read terminates 3 residues before the CDR3 end, so the remaining end is supplied by the germline J gene. The rearrangement links TRBV14 to TRBJ2-7; D ambiguous. The CDR3 is made up of 14 amino acids. V shed 1 base and J shed 3 bases, with 10 bases lying between them. CDR1 is SGHDN and CDR2 is FVKESK in the germline V gene. The sequenced part of the CDR3 DNA is TGTGCCAGCAGCCAAGGACTGCGCAACTACGAG. Its protein product is CASSQGLRNYE. In full, the CDR3 is CASSQGLRNYEQYF.

CDR3 sequence reads: CASSFGGASEKLFF. CDR3 DNA (partial): TGTGCCAGCAGCTTTGGGGGCGCATCTGAAAAG. The rearrangement joins TRBV7-8 to TRBJ2-2; D perhaps matches TRBD1 (6 bases). Read coverage stops 3 residues before the CDR3 terminus; the germline J gene supplies the remainder. CDR1 SGHVS and CDR2 FQNEAQ come from the germline V gene. The CDR3 runs 14 residues.

Remarks on this clone: Read sequence stops 3 residues before the CDR3 end, and the germline J gene provides the missing end. The V gene is TRBV5-4, the J gene TRBJ2-3, with a weak D call TRBD2 (5 bases). In germline, CDR1 is SGHNT, CDR2 YYREEE (reference sequence). The CDR3 is 13 residues long. The CDR3 protein is CASSFGVGQPQYF. CDR3 bases read: TGTGCCAGCAGCTTCGGGGTAGGCCAGCCG.

This clone shows up as medium-sized by frequency. The read stops 3 residues short of the end of the CDR3; the missing end is completed from the germline J gene. The chain couples TRBV7-9 to TRBJ1-2, with 8 nucleotides matching TRBD1. This CDR3 region has 14 residues. Per germline, CDR1 SEHNR and CDR2 FQNEAQ (reference sequence). The V and J ends lost 5 bases and 6 bases, in that order; junction bases with no gene match: 8. The CDR3 sequence is CASSKDRGTDGYTF. CDR3 DNA (partial): TGTGCCAGCAGCAAAGACAGGGGCACGGATGGC.

Comments on this clone: The read ends 3 residues shy of where the CDR3 ends; the end is completed using the germline J gene. The genes are TRBV28 and TRBJ1-6, with D tentatively TRBD1 (5 bases). The V end lost 5 bases, the J end lost 9 bases, and 14 bases lay between the germline ends. CDR1 is MDHEN, CDR2 SYDVKM, per germline. The CDR3 runs 14 residues. The part of the CDR3 DNA that was read is TGTGCCAGCAGTCAACAGGTGGCGATTTCACCC. It yields the protein CASSQQVAISP. The entire CDR3 reads CASSQQVAISPLHF.

Concerning this clone itself: The CDR3 end falls 3 residues outside the read, so it is completed with the germline J gene. The rearrangement links TRBV20-1 to TRBJ1-6; 8 nucleotides line up with TRBD1. CDR3 size: 15 residues. The J segment lost 6 bases and the V segment lost 6 bases, leaving 10 bases of the junction unmatched. Germline-derived CDR1 and CDR2 are DFQATT and SNEGSKA (reference sequence). Incomplete CDR3 DNA: TGCAGTGCCTCCGACAGGGGAGCCTTTAATTCACCC. Residues: CSASDRGAFNSP. In full, the CDR3 is CSASDRGAFNSPLHF.

The CDR3 protein is CASSLSQDYEQYF. CDR3 DNA, as far as it was read: TGTGCCAGCAGCTTGTCACAGGATTACGAG. This chain links TRBV5-5 with TRBJ2-7; TRBD1 might be the D (5 bases). The read gets to within 3 residues of the CDR3 end, and the germline J gene fills in the rest. Looked up from germline, CDR1 is SGHKS and CDR2 is YYEKEE (reference sequence). V shed 1 base and J shed 4 bases, with 9 bases lying between them. The CDR3 consists of 13 residues.

Worth noting for this clone: With the read ending 3 residues before the CDR3 end, the germline J gene is used to fill in that end. This same CDR3 is encoded by further DNA sequences in the sample. V gene TRBV7-9 combines with J gene TRBJ1-3, with D tentatively TRBD1 (6 bases). V was cut by 4 bases and J by 3 bases, with 7 bases left in between. Germline assignment: CDR1 SEHNR and CDR2 FQNEAQ (reference sequence). CDR3 length: 13 amino acids. The sequenced CDR3 bases are TGTGCCAGCAGCTGGGGGCATGGAAACACC. Protein sequence: CASSWGHGNT. The complete CDR3 sequence is CASSWGHGNTIYF.

Notes on this clone: The read ends 3 residues early relative to the CDR3; the germline J gene fills the gap. The chain joins TRBV7-9 to TRBJ2-7, with D hard to call. The CDR3 extends over 14 amino acids. The germline V gene encodes CDR1 SEHNR and CDR2 FQNEAQ (reference sequence). The V end was cut by 1 base, the J end by 6 bases, with 13 bases between. The CDR3 protein is CASSLVVTEGEQYF. The sequenced CDR3 bases are TGTGCCAGCAGCTTAGTGGTTACAGAAGGCGAG.

On this clone itself: The read halts 3 residues ahead of the CDR3 end, with the missing end drawn from the germline J gene. V usage is TRBV20-1 and J usage is TRBJ2-1; D possibly corresponds to TRBD2 (7 bases). Germline V lookup: CDR1 DFQATT, CDR2 SNEGSKA (reference sequence). This CDR3 is built from 14 residues. The V and J ends lost 6 bases and 0 bases respectively, with 12 bases between them. The part of the CDR3 DNA that was read is TGCAGTGCAAGGGGGGGCCTCTCCTACAATGAG. Encoded protein: CSARGGLSYNE. The whole CDR3 sequence reads CSARGGLSYNEQFF.

On this clone: The read ends 3 residues early relative to the CDR3; the germline J gene fills the gap. The rearrangement joins TRBV5-1 to TRBJ2-2; TRBD1 is a possible D gene (6 bases). The V gene's germline CDR1 is SGHRS and CDR2 YFSETQ. The CDR3 spans 15 residues. The CDR3 sequence is CASSLGTAEMSKLFF. The CDR3 bases that were read are TGCGCCAGCAGCTTGGGGACAGCTGAGATGAGTAAG.

The CDR3 loop is CASSSIRGIGSGNTIYF. The part of the CDR3 DNA that was read is TGTGCCAGTAGCTCCATTCGGGGGATCGGTAGTGGAAACACC. The rearrangement joins TRBV19 to TRBJ1-3; possible D gene TRBD1, 5 bases. The CDR3 end is not reached by the read, which stops 3 residues before it; the germline J gene fills it in. Germline CDR1 and CDR2: LNHDA and SQIVND (reference sequence). The CDR3 totals 17 residues. V lost 6 bases and J 3 bases, leaving 21 bases between the germline ends.

Points on this clone: The read terminates 3 residues ahead of where the CDR3 ends, so the germline J gene completes it. This chain links TRBV11-3 with TRBJ2-1, with 8 positions matching TRBD2. V was pared by 1 base and J by 3 bases, with 2 bases of the junction left unmatched. This CDR3 has 15 residues. CDR1 is SGHNT, CDR2 YENEEA, per germline. The sequenced part of the CDR3 DNA is TGTGCCAGCAGCTTAGTAGCGGGGATCTACAATGAG. As protein: CASSLVAGIYNE. The CDR3, in full, reads CASSLVAGIYNEQFF.

Notes on this clone: The sequence runs out 3 residues before the end of the CDR3; the remainder is reconstructed from the germline J gene. The same CDR3 can be traced to other DNA sequences in this sample. V usage is TRBV18 and J usage is TRBJ1-1, with 8 bases identical to TRBD1. From germline, CDR1 is KGHSH and CDR2 LQKENI. The length of the CDR3 is 15 residues. The CDR3 loop is CASSKDQGAEETAFF. CDR3 DNA, as far as it was read: TGTGCCAGCTCGAAAGATCAGGGGGCTGAGGAGACC. Full variable domain (remainder filled in from reference TRBV18 and TRBJ1-1): NAGVMQNPRHLVRRRGQEARLRCSPMKGHSHVYWYRQLPEEGLKFMVYLQKENIIDESGMPKERFSAEFPKEGPSILRIQQVVRGDSAAYFCASSKDQGAEETAFFGQGTRLTVV.

As for this clone: The CDR3 end is not reached by the read, which stops 3 residues before it; the germline J gene fills it in. The chain links TRBV29-1 to TRBJ2-7; 9 nucleotides align to TRBD2. CDR1 SQVTM and CDR2 ANQGSEA come from the germline V gene. The CDR3 covers 13 residues. The trim removed 5 bases at V and 2 bases at J, leaving 4 bases unmatched. The CDR3 protein is CSVLGLAAYEQYF. The DNA read from the CDR3 is TGCAGCGTTTTGGGACTAGCAGCCTACGAG.

Notes on this clone: The read comes to an end 3 residues before the CDR3 does, leaving the germline J gene to fill in the end. The chain carries TRBV7-4 and TRBJ1-3; D uncertain. This CDR3 contains 14 residues. The V end lost 2 bases, the J end lost 4 bases, and 9 bases lay between the germline ends. Per germline, CDR1 SGHVT and CDR2 SQSDAQ. The CDR3 bases that were read are TGTGCCAGCAGCTTACCGGGGATCGGAAACACC. This sequence encodes CASSLPGIGNT. From start to end, the CDR3 is CASSLPGIGNTIYF.

Concerning this clone itself: The CDR3 end is not reached by the read, which stops 3 residues before it; the germline J gene fills it in. J is TRBJ2-5 and V is TRBV20-1; 7 positions agree with TRBD2. There are 15 residues in the CDR3. J was trimmed by 4 bases and V by 0 bases; bases with no gene match: 8. In germline, CDR1 is DFQATT, CDR2 SNEGSKA (reference sequence). The CDR3 bases that were read are TGCAGTGCTAGAGAGACGCGGACGGGGGGAGAGACC. This codes for CSARETRTGGET. The entire CDR3 sequence reads CSARETRTGGETQYF.

A word on this clone: Coverage ceases 3 residues before the CDR3 finishes, and the germline J gene fills in the end. This sequence joins TRBV28 and TRBJ2-1, with D maybe TRBD1 (7 bases). Trimming removed 6 bases from V and 4 bases from J, with 16 bases in between. CDR1 is MDHEN and CDR2 is SYDVKM in the germline V gene. The CDR3 extends over 15 amino acids. CDR3 amino acids: CASRYRGTAYNEQFF. CDR3 DNA, as far as it was read: TGTGCCAGCAGGTACCGCGGGACAGCTTACAATGAG.

As for this clone: The missing CDR3 end, 3 residues past where the read stops, is filled in from the germline J gene. The chain employs TRBV5-4 and TRBJ2-5, with 9 bases lining up with TRBD1. The CDR3 length is 13 residues. The germline V gene encodes CDR1 SGHNT and CDR2 YYREEE (reference sequence). Trimming at V came to 7 bases and at J to 5 bases, leaving 6 bases not matched to a gene. The CDR3 loop reads CASWKDRGETQYF. The CDR3 DNA, read in part, is TGTGCCAGCTGGAAGGACAGGGGTGAGACC.

For this clone: The read halts 3 residues ahead of the CDR3 end, with the missing end drawn from the germline J gene. The J gene is TRBJ1-4, the V gene TRBV18, with TRBD1 identical over 8 bases. Trimming removed 3 bases from V and 8 bases from J; junction bases left unmatched: 8. The CDR3 length is 15 residues. CDR1 and CDR2 from the germline V gene are KGHSH and LQKENI. The CDR3 sequence: CASSPMLDRAEKLFF. The part of the CDR3 DNA that was read is TGTGCCAGCTCACCTATGCTGGACAGGGCAGAAAAA.

About this clone: The sequence runs out 3 residues before the end of the CDR3; the remainder is reconstructed from the germline J gene. The V call is TRBV5-4, the J call TRBJ2-1; 9 bases map to TRBD2. CDR3 size: 16 residues. Germline lookup yields CDR1 SGHNT and CDR2 YYREEE (reference sequence). The V segment lost 3 bases and the J segment 7 bases; nucleotides outside the gene matches: 11. The CDR3 protein is CASSWSPGLAGNEQFF. Partial CDR3 DNA: TGTGCCAGCAGCTGGAGTCCGGGACTAGCAGGGAATGAG.

About this clone: The read terminates 3 residues before the CDR3 end, so the remaining end is supplied by the germline J gene. The V and J genes are TRBV6-1 and TRBJ2-4, with 9 bases that match TRBD1. CDR1 and CDR2 from the germline V gene are MNHNS and SASEGT. CDR3 length: 15 amino acids. CDR3 DNA, as far as it was read: TGTGCCAGCAGTGTTACCGGGACAGGGAACTATGGT. Its protein is CASSVTGTGNYG. The whole CDR3 sequence is CASSVTGTGNYGQYF.